This TCR beta chain was sequenced during a study of radiation and T cells in renal cell carcinoma. Clones were read by immunoSEQ multiplex PCR, and TCRdb kept only the in-frame ones, dropping some. The sample lists roughly 130,000 clones; more than 70% were seen once. Germline-derived CDR1 and CDR2 are MNHEY and SVGAGI. This CDR3 contains 14 residues. V lost 6 bases, J lost 8 bases, and 19 bases lay in between. Time point meaning: baseline pretreatment blood. Sample treatment: 15 Gy SBRT to primary tumor, nephrectomy 4 weeks later. The chain recombines TRBV6-5 with TRBJ1-2; possible D gene TRBD1, 6 bases. The sequenced sample was blood, obtained from a patient whose treatment included radiotherapy and nephrectomy. This receptor was taken from a woman between 50 and 59 years old with renal cell carcinoma. The chain's CDR3 is CASRLTGWVGGYTF. In DNA form, the CDR3 reads TGTGCCAGCAGGCTGACAGGATGGGTTGGCGGCTACACCTTC.